This TCR beta chain was obtained from a study of cytomegalovirus exposure and HLA in healthy donors. Study as a whole: An analysis done earlier identified around 100 million unique TCR beta sequences from about 179 million T cells.

Germline-derived CDR1 and CDR2 are MNHNS and SASEGT. The CDR3 sequence is 14 residues long. With V trimmed by 4 bases and J by 7 bases, 7 bases remained unmatched. General study points: Rarity characterized most TCR sequences, yet some public TCRs appeared in many donors. About 87% or about 30% of the time was how often most TCR beta V segments were productive, according to an earlier analysis.

PCR employed 60 Vbeta and 13 Jbeta primers. The table came from immunoSEQ multiplex PCR; TCRdb's copy has only in-frame clones and leaves some out. The sample data list roughly 120,000 clones. Regarding this clone: Its specificity is unknown.

The receptor was isolated from a man aged 18 to 30 in good health and CMV-seronegative. Sequencing was done on a sample of PBMCs. J is TRBJ2-1 and V is TRBV6-1; 7 positions agree with TRBD1. CDR3 in DNA: TGTGCCAGCAGTGGTTCGGGACAGTCGAATGAGCAGTTCTTC. It translates to CASSGSGQSNEQFF.